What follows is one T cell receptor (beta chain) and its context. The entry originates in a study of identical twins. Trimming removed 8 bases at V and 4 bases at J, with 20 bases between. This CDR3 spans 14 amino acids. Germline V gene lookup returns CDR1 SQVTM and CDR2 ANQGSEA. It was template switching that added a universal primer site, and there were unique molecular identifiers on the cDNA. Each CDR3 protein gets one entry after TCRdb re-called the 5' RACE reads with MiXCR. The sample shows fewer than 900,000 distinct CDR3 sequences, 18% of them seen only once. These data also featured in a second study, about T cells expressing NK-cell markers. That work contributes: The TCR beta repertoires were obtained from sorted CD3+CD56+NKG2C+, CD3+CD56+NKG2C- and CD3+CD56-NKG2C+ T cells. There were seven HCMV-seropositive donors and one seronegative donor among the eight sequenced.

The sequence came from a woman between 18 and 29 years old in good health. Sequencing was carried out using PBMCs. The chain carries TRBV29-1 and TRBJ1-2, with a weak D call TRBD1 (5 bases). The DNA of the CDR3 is TGCAGCTTTCAAAAAGCCCAGGGTGCCTATGGCTACACCTTC. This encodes CSFQKAQGAYGYTF.